This T cell receptor (beta chain) is drawn from a study of shared clonotypes between healthy human individuals. General study results and limits: The sharing of 4% to 5.5% of naive CD4 clonotypes was seen across a few donors.

CD45RO-negative cells were positively selected for CCR7, leaving out terminally differentiated effector memory CD45RA+ cells. All donors were healthy HIV-negative adults lacking recent acute infections or vaccinations. Comments on this clone: Antigen specificity is unknown.

Original handling: Junction-only immunoSEQ data arrived without quality scores, meaning filtering differed. Data came from immunoSEQ multiplex PCR; TCRdb stores just in-frame clones and leaves some out. The V and J calls and the clone size are those of that table, but D and trimming were determined from the DNA. There are roughly 2.1 million clones in the sample; around 93% occur only once, and around 1.7% lies in the top ten. The clonotype was recovered from a man aged 18-30 years in good health. Some clones in this sample may be carry-over from other donors' samples. Material: naive CD8+ T cells from PBMCs.

The CDR3 sequence is CASSLLKWGGSEQYF. DNA for the CDR3: TGTGCCAGCAGCCTCCTAAAGTGGGGAGGTTCCGAGCAGTACTTC. The chain combines TRBV4-2 with TRBJ2-7, with D perhaps TRBD2 (6 bases). Germline CDR1 reads LGHNA; CDR2 reads YNFKEQ. The CDR3 runs to 15 residues. Trimming removed 4 bases from V and 6 bases from J, with 19 bases in between.